Reported below is one T cell receptor beta chain. The CDR3 contains 12 residues. The V end was cut by 3 bases, the J end by 3 bases, with 6 bases between. Germline V gene lookup returns CDR1 MDHEN and CDR2 SYDVKM. The data derive from a study of cytomegalovirus exposure and HLA in healthy donors. Primers: 60 Vbeta forward and 13 Jbeta reverse. Profiled with immunoSEQ multiplex PCR; TCRdb holds only in-frame clones, not every one. The top ten hold over 3% of the sample, which has about 100,000 clones, 79% seen once. Sequencing used PBMCs. This sequence joins TRBV28 and TRBJ2-7, with unresolved D. The sequence came from a woman in her forties in good health and CMV-seronegative. CDR3: CASSFQRYEQYF. CDR3 sequence (DNA): TGTGCCAGCAGTTTCCAGCGCTACGAGCAGTACTTC.